Listed below are T cell receptor beta chains from one sample, sequenced in a study of T cell changes during pregnancy in multiple sclerosis. TCRdb's table, derived via immunoSEQ multiplex PCR, lists solely in-frame clones and lacks some. Of some 70,000 clones in the sample, around 90% are singletons; the top ten hold 3% to 4.5%. The sample in question was peripheral blood, obtained after pregnancy. These receptors were taken from a female donor in good health, enrolled as a control in a pregnancy study. The CDR3 runs from the conserved cysteine through the conserved F or W. A D gene is named only where the DNA matches it firmly. A clone size is listed for some rows: how often the clone was seen (once, few, many), or a class if it is expanded.

CASSLLDRGHEQYF | TGTGCCAGCAGCTTGCTTGACAGGGGACACGAGCAGTACTTC | NA | TRBV5-6 | TRBD1 | TRBJ2-7
CASSLFGGGGYEQYF | TGTGCCAGCAGTTTATTCGGCGGGGGGGGCTACGAGCAGTACTTC | NA | TRBV28 | TRBD2 | TRBJ2-7
CATSRRTEGFYEQYF | TGTGCCACCAGCAGGAGGACAGAGGGCTTCTACGAGCAGTACTTC | NA | TRBV15 | NA | TRBJ2-7
CASSQEAFTDTQYF | TGCGCCAGCAGCCAAGAGGCTTTTACAGATACGCAGTATTTT | NA | TRBV4-3 | NA | TRBJ2-3
CASSLIRQETQYF | TGTGCCAGCAGCTTAATCAGACAAGAGACCCAGTACTTC | NA | TRBV7-9 | NA | TRBJ2-5
CASSELAGLTDTQYF | TGTGCCAGCAGTGAACTAGCGGGGCTCACAGATACGCAGTATTTT | NA | TRBV6-1 | TRBD2 | TRBJ2-3
CASSLVRAGRFTGELFF | TGTGCCAGCAGCTTAGTTCGAGCGGGAAGATTCACCGGGGAGCTGTTTTTT | NA | TRBV7-9 | TRBD2 | TRBJ2-2
CASSPFTGGMETQYF | TGTGCCAGCTCACCGTTTACAGGGGGGATGGAGACCCAGTACTTC | NA | TRBV18 | TRBD1 | TRBJ2-5
CASRGAEGRDYGYTF | TGTGCCAGCAGAGGCGCGGAGGGACGGGACTATGGCTACACCTTC | NA | TRBV6-1 | NA | TRBJ1-2
CARSLFRFQDRGFNGSYEQYF | TGTGCCAGAAGCTTGTTTCGTTTCCAGGACAGGGGCTTCAATGGGAGCTACGAGCAGTACTTC | NA | TRBV5-3 | TRBD1 | TRBJ2-7
CASSLLQGGTNEKLFF | TGTGCCAGCAGTTTATTACAGGGGGGGACTAATGAAAAACTGTTTTTT | NA | TRBV27 | TRBD1 | TRBJ1-4
CSVDVSGANVLTF | TGCAGCGTTGACGTCTCTGGGGCCAACGTCCTGACTTTC | once | TRBV29-1 | NA | TRBJ2-6
CASRTSGQPQHF | TGTGCCAGCAGGACCTCGGGTCAGCCCCAGCATTTT | NA | TRBV6-5 | NA | TRBJ1-5
CASSSAPPQGVYEQYF | TGTGCCAGCAGTTCAGCCCCGCCACAGGGGGTCTACGAGCAGTACTTC | NA | TRBV7-9 | TRBD1 | TRBJ2-7
CASSLDRGSGGYTF | TGCGCCAGCAGCTTGGACAGGGGGAGTGGTGGCTACACCTTC | NA | TRBV5-1 | TRBD1 | TRBJ1-2